These 27 T cell receptor beta chains were sequenced from one sample in a study of PD-L1 blockade in urothelial cancer. Time point indicated: pretreatment peripheral blood. Assay used: immunoSEQ multiplex PCR; TCRdb lists only in-frame clones, some missing. The sample lists 60,000 to 70,000 clones, 70% to 90% seen once, with around 1.6% in the top ten. The sample was PBMCs, taken around atezolizumab (anti-PD-L1) treatment. All receptors come from a man aged 65 to 79 with urothelial cancer.

The chain couples TRBV5-6 to TRBJ1-2; 9 bases match TRBD1. The CDR3 runs 15 residues. The J segment lost 0 bases and the V segment lost 3 bases, leaving 3 bases of the junction unmatched. CDR1 is SGHDT and CDR2 is YYEEEE in the germline V gene. This CDR3 reads CASSWDRDPNYGYTF. CDR3 coding DNA: TGTGCCAGCAGCTGGGACAGGGATCCTAACTATGGCTACACCTTC.

The V call is TRBV18, the J call TRBJ1-1; D is undetermined. The CDR3 length is 15 residues. Germline V gene lookup returns CDR1 KGHSH and CDR2 LQKENI. V shed 3 bases and J shed 1 base, with 12 bases lying between them. The CDR3 region is CASSPPVFENTEAFF. CDR3 sequence (DNA): TGTGCCAGCTCACCGCCGGTATTCGAGAACACTGAAGCTTTCTTT. Using reference TRBV18 and TRBJ1-1 for the parts outside the CDR3, the full variable domain is NAGVMQNPRHLVRRRGQEARLRCSPMKGHSHVYWYRQLPEEGLKFMVYLQKENIIDESGMPKERFSAEFPKEGPSILRIQQVVRGDSAAYFCASSPPVFENTEAFFGQGTRLTVV.

The J gene is TRBJ2-3, the V gene TRBV7-3, with 8 nucleotides matching TRBD1. V lost 4 bases and J lost 4; bases outside the gene matches: 4. The germline gives CDR1 SGHTA, CDR2 FQGTGA. The CDR3 contains 14 residues. The CDR3 loop reads CASSSTGAPDTQYF. The CDR3 DNA follows: TGTGCCAGCAGCTCGACAGGGGCGCCAGATACGCAGTATTTT.

This chain joins TRBV5-1 and TRBJ2-3; TRBD2 is a possible D gene (6 bases). This CDR3 is built from 14 residues. Trimming stripped 4 bases from V and 2 bases from J, with 11 bases between. CDR1 and CDR2 (germline): SGHRS, YFSETQ. The CDR3 protein is CASSIAELTDTQYF. For the CDR3, the DNA is TGCGCCAGCAGCATAGCGGAACTCACAGATACGCAGTATTTT.

This sequence joins TRBV9 and TRBJ1-2, with 10 bases identical to TRBD1. The germline CDR1 and CDR2 sequences are SGDLS and YYNGEE. The CDR3 consists of 14 residues. The V gene end was trimmed by 5 bases and the J gene end by 6 bases; junction bases not matched to a gene: 7. CDR3 loop: CASSLSGTGDGYTF. DNA of the CDR3: TGTGCCAGCAGTCTATCCGGGACAGGGGATGGCTACACCTTC.

The chain combines TRBV25-1 with TRBJ2-3; maybe TRBD1 (5 bases). CDR3 length: 16 residues. The germline CDR1 and CDR2 sequences are MGHDK and SYGVNS. V lost 2 bases and J 1 base, leaving 13 bases between the germline ends. The CDR3 sequence: CASSETRVWGTDTQYF. DNA of the CDR3: TGTGCCAGCAGTGAAACCAGGGTGTGGGGCACAGATACGCAGTATTTT.

The chain joins TRBV19 to TRBJ2-1; the match to TRBD2 covers 7 bases. After removal of 6 bases from V and 3 bases from J, the junction contained 8 bases not matched to a gene. From germline, CDR1 is LNHDA and CDR2 SQIVND (reference sequence). This CDR3 comprises 15 residues. The CDR3 sequence is CASSTVAGSYNEQFF. CDR3 sequence (DNA): TGTGCCAGTAGCACCGTAGCGGGCAGCTACAATGAGCAGTTCTTC.

The CDR3 DNA follows: TGTGCCAGCAGCTTGGGGGACACATACACCGGGGAGCTGTTTTTT. As protein: CASSLGDTYTGELFF. The rearrangement uses TRBV7-2 and TRBJ2-2, with D perhaps TRBD1 (6 bases). V lost 3 bases, J lost 3 bases, and 11 bases lay in between. Germline V CDR1 and CDR2: SGHTA, FQGNSA. The CDR3 totals 15 residues.

The chain joins TRBV5-6 to TRBJ2-7, with D uncertain. The CDR3 loop spans 12 amino acids. V was trimmed by 2 bases and J by 4 bases, leaving 7 bases between them. Germline V gene sequence: CDR1 SGHDT, CDR2 YYEEEE. The CDR3 reads CASSFERYEQYF. CDR3 sequence (DNA): TGTGCCAGCAGCTTTGAACGGTACGAGCAGTACTTC.

Remarks on this clone: One junction end disagrees with the germline gene, perhaps due to a read error. The J gene is TRBJ2-3, the V gene TRBV7-7; no firm D call. Germline V gene data show CDR1 as SSHAT and CDR2 as FNYEAQ (reference sequence). The CDR3 loop spans 13 amino acids. The CDR3 here is CASSLASGDTQYF. CDR3 nucleotide sequence: TGTGCTAGCAGCTTAGCTTCGGGAGATACGCAGTATTTT.

This chain links TRBV11-1 with TRBJ1-2; D ambiguous. The germline V gene encodes CDR1 SGHAT and CDR2 FQDESV (reference sequence). Between the trimmed V and J ends, which lost 0 bases and 4 bases, there was a span of 18 bases. The CDR3 is 17 amino acids. The CDR3 nucleotides read TGTGCCAGCAGCTTAGCAAGGCGGGGATCTGGCTCCTATGGCTACACCTTC. Residues: CASSLARRGSGSYGYTF.

The chain joins TRBV6-1 to TRBJ2-7; 7 bases match TRBD2. V lost 1 base to trimming and J lost 2 bases; unmatched junction nucleotides: 5. This CDR3 region has 15 residues. Germline CDR1 reads MNHNS; CDR2 reads SASEGT. The CDR3 region has the DNA TGTGCCAGCAGTGAAGATACTAGCGTCCCCTACGAGCAGTACTTC. This codes for CASSEDTSVPYEQYF.

This clone was seen only a few times. This chain joins TRBV12-5 and TRBJ2-3, with D possibly being TRBD1 (5 bases). Per germline, CDR1 LGHNT and CDR2 FRNRAP. The CDR3 has 15 residues. V was clipped by 1 base and J by 1 base, with 9 bases between them. CDR3 nucleotide sequence: TGTGCTAGTGGTTTGGGACAGCCCGGCACAGATACGCAGTATTTT. Its protein is CASGLGQPGTDTQYF.

The chain couples TRBV7-2 to TRBJ1-4; D gene ambiguous. V was pared by 5 bases and J by 4 bases, with 14 bases between. The CDR3 runs 15 residues. Germline V lookup: CDR1 SGHTA, CDR2 FQGNSA. CDR3 loop: CASSGIRVGNEKLFF. The CDR3, as DNA: TGTGCCAGCAGCGGTATCCGAGTCGGTAATGAAAAACTGTTTTTT.

A single count supports this clone. The chain carries TRBV4-2 and TRBJ2-7; the match to TRBD1 covers 9 bases. Germline trimming cut 4 bases from V and 1 base from J; bases unmatched to any gene: 17. There are 19 residues in the CDR3. Germline CDR1 reads LGHNA; CDR2 reads YNFKEQ. The CDR3 loop is CASSLTPPGQGRRSYEQYF. The CDR3 region has the DNA TGTGCCAGCAGCCTGACTCCACCTGGACAGGGGAGAAGATCCTACGAGCAGTACTTC.

The chain employs TRBV19 and TRBJ2-1; D ambiguous. The CDR3 sequence is 15 residues long. Germline values: CDR1 LNHDA, CDR2 SQIVND (reference sequence). The V end was cut by 7 bases, the J end by 0 bases, with 13 bases between. CDR3 sequence (DNA): TGTGCCAGTACCCCGCTTCACAGCTCCTACAATGAGCAGTTCTTC. As protein: CASTPLHSSYNEQFF. Complete variable domain (other parts from reference TRBV19 and TRBJ2-1): DGGITQSPKYLFRKEGQNVTLSCEQNLNHDAMYWYRQDPGQGLRLIYYSQIVNDFQKGDIAEGYSVSREKKESFPLTVTSAQKNPTAFYLCASTPLHSSYNEQFFGPGTRLTVL.

The chain couples TRBV15 to TRBJ1-2; the D gene is possibly TRBD1 (5 bases). V was pared by 3 bases and J by 5 bases, with 16 bases between. Per germline, CDR1 LNHNV and CDR2 YYDKDF (reference sequence). This CDR3 region has 15 residues. The CDR3 DNA follows: TGTGCCACCAGCAGGTCCACGGGGGGGTCATATGGCTACACCTTC. This gives the protein CATSRSTGGSYGYTF. The variable domain in full, with the rest retrieved from reference TRBV15 and TRBJ1-2, is DAMVIQNPRYQVTQFGKPVTLSCSQTLNHNVMYWYQQKSSQAPKLLFHYYDKDFNNEADTPDNFQSRRPNTSFCFLDIRSPGLGDTAMYLCATSRSTGGSYGYTFGSGTRLTVV.

This clone was picked up one time. The chain couples TRBV10-2 to TRBJ1-5; a possible D gene is TRBD1 (5 bases). The germline V and J ends were trimmed by 7 bases and 2 bases, with 18 bases remaining between them. This CDR3 has 16 amino acids. CDR1 WSHSY and CDR2 SAAADI come from the germline V gene. The CDR3 spells CASMAHRKGGNQPQHF. The CDR3 nucleotides read TGCGCCAGCATGGCCCACCGGAAAGGGGGCAATCAGCCCCAGCATTTT.

The chain uses TRBV9 and TRBJ2-3; tentative D call: TRBD2 (6 bases). V was pared by 0 bases and J by 2 bases, with 10 bases between. Per the germline V gene, CDR1 is SGDLS and CDR2 is YYNGEE. The CDR3 consists of 15 residues. CDR3 sequence (DNA): TGTGCCAGCAGCGTAGCGGCTAGCGTCACAGATACGCAGTATTTT. It yields the protein CASSVAASVTDTQYF.

The CDR3 region has the DNA TGTGCCAGCAGCGTAGCAATGACTAGTCGAACCGGGGAGCTGTTTTTT. This codes for CASSVAMTSRTGELFF. The chain joins TRBV9 to TRBJ2-2; tentatively, D is TRBD2 (6 bases). The CDR3 has 16 residues. Per germline, CDR1 SGDLS and CDR2 YYNGEE. V lost 0 bases and J lost 5, with 14 bases in between.

The chain recombines TRBV5-6 with TRBJ1-3; D may be TRBD1 (6 bases). The length of the CDR3 is 15 residues. The germline V gene has CDR1 SGHDT and CDR2 YYEEEE. V lost 0 bases and J lost 0, with 7 bases in between. Written as DNA, the CDR3 is TGTGCCAGCAGCTTGGGACAGGTCTCTGGAAACACCATATATTTT. Protein product: CASSLGQVSGNTIYF.

V usage is TRBV2 and J usage is TRBJ2-7; TRBD2 matches at 13 bases. Germline V gene sequence: CDR1 SNHLY, CDR2 FYNNEI. V gave up 6 bases and J gave up 6 bases; unmatched junction bases: 5. The CDR3 spans 14 residues. CDR3 DNA sequence: TGTGCCAGCAGCAGGACTAGCGGGAGCTCCGAGCAGTACTTC. It codes for CASSRTSGSSEQYF.

The rearrangement links TRBV6-5 to TRBJ2-1; no definite D call. The V end lost 5 bases, the J end lost 4 bases, and 9 bases lay between the germline ends. The CDR3 has 13 amino acids. CDR1 is MNHEY and CDR2 is SVGAGI in the germline V gene. The CDR3 reads CASSRDLYNEQFF. The DNA for the CDR3 is TGTGCCAGCAGTCGCGACTTATACAATGAGCAGTTCTTC.

The V and J genes are TRBV5-1 and TRBJ2-1; possibly TRBD2 for D (6 bases). CDR3 size: 15 residues. Germline CDR1 SGHRS, CDR2 YFSETQ. V was clipped by 1 base and J by 3 bases, with 11 bases between them. The CDR3, as DNA: TGCGCCAGCAGCTTGACGGTAGCGGACTACAATGAGCAGTTCTTC. Amino acid sequence: CASSLTVADYNEQFF.

The chain links TRBV6-5 to TRBJ1-1, with TRBD1 matching 8 bases. Trimming at V came to 7 bases and at J to 4 bases, leaving 5 bases not matched to a gene. This CDR3 comprises 13 residues. Germline CDR1 and CDR2: MNHEY and SVGAGI. CDR3 residues: CASNQGAGTEAFF. The CDR3 coding sequence is TGTGCCAGCAATCAGGGGGCGGGCACTGAAGCTTTCTTT.

This chain uses TRBV6-6 with TRBJ2-7, with TRBD2 identical over 7 bases. Trimming removed 0 bases from V and 6 bases from J; junction bases left unmatched: 5. Germline CDR1 and CDR2: MNHNY and SVGAGI (reference sequence). The CDR3 sequence is 14 residues long. The CDR3 sequence is CASSYSGRRTEQYF. The DNA of the CDR3 is TGTGCCAGCAGTTACTCCGGGAGGCGTACCGAGCAGTACTTC.

The rearrangement links TRBV5-4 to TRBJ2-7; TRBD2 aligns across 10 bases. V lost 4 bases and J lost 2; bases outside the gene matches: 6. Germline V gives CDR1 SGHNT, CDR2 YYREEE (reference sequence). The CDR3 runs 15 residues. The CDR3 protein is CASSPSGSPPYEQYF. The CDR3 DNA reads as TGTGCCAGCAGCCCTAGCGGGAGCCCCCCCTACGAGCAGTACTTC.